This entry lists 14 T cell receptor beta chains sequenced from one sample in a study of T cell responses to AZD1222 COVID-19 vaccine. Profiled with immunoSEQ multiplex PCR; TCRdb holds only in-frame clones, not every one. The table shows 130,000 to 150,000 clones, with 70% to 90% occurring only once. Sequencing was performed on peripheral blood, taken on day 0 of AZD1222 vaccination. The origin of the receptors is an adult in good health.

This clone was observed once. The chain employs TRBV11-1 and TRBJ1-1, with a possible D match to TRBD1 (6 bases). V gave up 1 base and J gave up 5 bases, with 11 bases separating them. Germline V gene sequence: CDR1 SGHAT, CDR2 FQDESV (reference sequence). The CDR3 runs 14 residues. CDR3 nucleotide sequence: TGTGCCAGCAGCTTAGGTCGAGGGGGGACTGAAGCTTTCTTT. It codes for CASSLGRGGTEAFF.

This clone was seen a single time. The rearrangement uses TRBV4-1 and TRBJ2-7; 11 bases are shared with TRBD2. With 1 base clipped from V and 5 bases from J, the junction kept 13 bases outside the gene matches. The CDR3 consists of 18 residues. The germline V gene encodes CDR1 MGHRA and CDR2 YSYEKL. CDR3 amino acids: CASSQGPRTSGSSHEQYF. The CDR3 DNA reads as TGCGCCAGCAGCCAAGGACCCAGAACTAGCGGGAGTTCCCACGAGCAGTACTTC.

The chain has TRBV5-1 and TRBJ2-3, with a possible D match to TRBD2 (5 bases). Looked up from germline, CDR1 is SGHRS and CDR2 is YFSETQ. The CDR3 is 16 residues long. V shed 4 bases and J shed 4 bases, with 19 bases lying between them. The CDR3 region is CASSLYGRATSDTQYF. CDR3 bases: TGCGCCAGCAGCCTATATGGGCGGGCGACTTCAGATACGCAGTATTTT.

The chain has TRBV11-2 and TRBJ2-5; 8 bases map to TRBD2. V dropped 1 base and J dropped 5; count of bases not matched to a gene: 3. The CDR3 has 14 residues. Germline assignment: CDR1 SGHAT and CDR2 FQNNGV. DNA of the CDR3: TGTGCCAGCAGCTTAGGCCTAGCGGGTGAGACCCAGTACTTC. This gives the protein CASSLGLAGETQYF.

The chain couples TRBV5-1 to TRBJ2-7, with 10 positions matching TRBD2. Germline V gene data show CDR1 as SGHRS and CDR2 as YFSETQ. The CDR3 totals 18 residues. The V and J ends lost 4 bases and 0 bases, in that order; junction bases with no gene match: 13. CDR3 sequence (DNA): TGCGCCAGCAGCAAGGGTCCCCCAGCGGGAGGGATCTCCTACGAGCAGTACTTC. The encoded protein is CASSKGPPAGGISYEQYF. Full variable domain (remainder filled in from reference TRBV5-1 and TRBJ2-7): KAGVTQTPRYLIKTRGQQVTLSCSPISGHRSVSWYQQTPGQGLQFLFEYFSETQRNKGNFPGRFSGRQFSNSRSEMNVSTLELGDSALYLCASSKGPPAGGISYEQYFGPGTRLTVT.

The chain links TRBV9 to TRBJ2-1, with 9 positions matching TRBD1. V lost 0 bases, J lost 5 bases, and 12 bases stayed unmatched. CDR3 length: 18 amino acids. Germline-derived CDR1 and CDR2 are SGDLS and YYNGEE. The CDR3 loop is CASSVVPSQGAGDNEQFF. The CDR3 coding sequence is TGTGCCAGCAGCGTAGTGCCCTCACAGGGGGCTGGCGACAATGAGCAGTTCTTC. The whole variable domain, filled in from reference TRBV9 and TRBJ2-1, reads DSGVTQTPKHLITATGQRVTLRCSPRSGDLSVYWYQQSLDQGLQFLIQYYNGEERAKGNILERFSAQQFPDLHSELNLSSLELGDSALYFCASSVVPSQGAGDNEQFFGPGTRLTVL.

This sequence joins TRBV5-8 and TRBJ1-1; TRBD1 matches at 12 bases. The junction had 6 bases not matched to a gene; V was cut back by 4 bases and J by 2 bases. This CDR3 region has 16 residues. CDR1 SGHTS and CDR2 YDEGEE come from the germline V gene. This CDR3 reads CASSRDRGRVNTEAFF. The CDR3 nucleotides read TGTGCCAGCAGCCGGGACAGGGGGCGCGTCAACACTGAAGCTTTCTTT.

The chain carries TRBV4-1 and TRBJ2-3; D is possibly TRBD2 (6 bases). Looked up from germline, CDR1 is MGHRA and CDR2 is YSYEKL. The CDR3 totals 15 residues. V lost 4 bases to trimming and J lost 1 base, with 12 bases between them. The CDR3 DNA is TGCGCCAGCAGCCCGACTAGAAAGGGCACAGATACGCAGTATTTT. The encoded protein is CASSPTRKGTDTQYF.

This clone was counted only a few times. This sequence joins TRBV4-3 and TRBJ1-2, with unresolved D. V gave up 0 bases and J gave up 5 bases, with 10 bases separating them. The germline CDR1 and CDR2 sequences are LGHNA and YSLEER. This CDR3 contains 14 residues. The CDR3 protein is CASSQETESYGYTF. CDR3 bases: TGCGCCAGCAGCCAAGAGACCGAGTCTTATGGCTACACCTTC.

The table lists this clone with a few counts. The genes are TRBV7-9 and TRBJ2-1; D is uncertain. The CDR3 length is 13 residues. Trimming stripped 5 bases from V and 8 bases from J, with 13 bases between. Germline V gene lookup returns CDR1 SEHNR and CDR2 FQNEAQ (reference sequence). The CDR3 DNA is TGTGCCAGCAGCACCTTTGGGGTCGATGAGCAGTTCTTC. Protein product: CASSTFGVDEQFF. Based on the CDR3 plus reference TRBV7-9 and TRBJ2-1, the full variable domain is DTGVSQNPRHKITKRGQNVTFRCDPISEHNRLYWYRQTLGQGPEFLTYFQNEAQLEKSRLLSDRFSAERPKGSFSTLEIQRTEQGDSAMYLCASSTFGVDEQFFGPGTRLTVL.

The rearrangement links TRBV6-1 to TRBJ2-7, with 7 bases lining up with TRBD2. The CDR3 has 15 residues. CDR1 is MNHNS, CDR2 SASEGT, per germline. Germline trimming cut 3 bases from V and 3 bases from J; bases unmatched to any gene: 8. The CDR3 DNA sequence: TGTGCCAGCAGTGACCGGGACTACCTCAACTACGAGCAGTACTTC. It specifies CASSDRDYLNYEQYF.

The CDR3 DNA follows: TGTGCCAGCAGCCAAGTGGGACGGATCGCTGGAAACACCATATATTTT. Its translation: CASSQVGRIAGNTIYF. This chain uses TRBV3-1 (or the pseudogene TRBV3-2) with TRBJ1-3; the D gene is possibly TRBD1 (5 bases). Trimming removed 1 base from V and 2 bases from J, with 12 bases in between. The CDR3 spans 16 residues. Per the germline V gene, CDR1 is LGHDT and CDR2 is YNNKEL (reference sequence).

J is TRBJ2-5 and V is TRBV12-3 or TRBV12-4, with unresolved D. The germline V and J ends were trimmed by 5 bases and 4 bases, with 5 bases remaining between them. The CDR3 spans 11 residues. CDR3 region: CASSQSETQYF. The CDR3 DNA reads TGTGCCAGCAGTCAATCAGAGACCCAGTACTTC.

The V gene is TRBV7-8, the J gene TRBJ2-6, with D uncertain. The length of the CDR3 is 13 residues. Germline CDR1 is SGHVS and CDR2 is FQNEAQ. V was clipped by 0 bases and J by 3 bases, with 0 bases between them. CDR3 residues: CASSLAGANVLTF. For the CDR3, the DNA is TGTGCCAGCAGCTTAGCTGGGGCCAACGTCCTGACTTTC.